The rows below give T cell receptor beta chains drawn from one sample of a study of control samples from healthy donors and cancer patients. Method: immunoSEQ multiplex PCR; TCRdb's copy keeps in-frame clones and lacks some. Counted here are 90,000 or so clones, 85% occurring once; the ten biggest clones make up approximately 20%. What was sequenced was blood. The receptor source for this set is a man between 25 and 39 years old in good health. CDR3s include the opening cysteine and the closing phenylalanine or tryptophan. D genes are given only for firm matches. Size tells how often a clone was seen (once, few, many) or the class of an expanded clone, and some rows leave it out.

TRBV2	-	TRBJ2-2	-	CACWIRTVNTGELFF	TGTGCCTGCTGGATTCGGACGGTGAACACCGGGGAGCTGTTTTTT
TRBV6-5	once	TRBJ1-1	TRBD1	CASSYRDRSLNTEAFF	TGTGCCAGCAGTTATCGGGACAGGAGCTTGAACACTGAAGCTTTCTTT
TRBV28	-	TRBJ1-1	-	CASSTYRWTEAFF	TGTGCCAGCAGTACTTACAGGTGGACTGAAGCTTTCTTT
TRBV6-2/TRBV6-3	-	TRBJ2-7	TRBD1	CASSYPRFGQGTSEQYF	TGTGCCAGCAGTTACCCGCGTTTCGGACAGGGGACCTCCGAGCAGTACTTC
TRBV6-5	few	TRBJ2-7	-	CASRDRYYEQYF	TGTGCCAGCAGGGACAGATACTACGAGCAGTACTTC
TRBV6-5	-	TRBJ1-4	-	CASRGATNEKLFF	TGTGCCAGCAGAGGGGCGACTAATGAAAAACTGTTTTTT
TRBV23-1	-	TRBJ2-5	-	CASSQFGQGAETQYF	TGCGCCAGCAGTCAATTCGGGCAGGGAGCCGAGACCCAGTACTTC
TRBV7-3	-	TRBJ2-2	-	CASSLRGGRAGELFF	TGTGCCAGCAGCTTACGTGGGGGTAGGGCCGGGGAGCTGTTTTTT
TRBV28	once	TRBJ1-1	-	CASSVLGTEAFF	TGTGCCAGCAGTGTTTTGGGGACGGAAGCTTTCTTT
TRBV13	-	TRBJ2-7	-	CASSLGTGGGEQYF	TGTGCCAGCAGCTTAGGTACAGGGGGGGGCGAGCAGTACTTC
TRBV3-1/TRBV3-2	-	TRBJ1-3	TRBD1	CASSQGTGGKTGNTIYF	TGTGCCAGCAGCCAGGGGACAGGGGGCAAAACTGGAAACACCATATATTTT
TRBV27	few	TRBJ1-1	-	CASSPRVWNTEAFF	TGTGCCAGCAGCCCTCGAGTCTGGAACACTGAAGCTTTCTTT
TRBV7-9	-	TRBJ2-1	-	CASSLTYRAYNEQFF	TGTGCCAGCAGCCTGACGTACAGGGCCTACAATGAGCAGTTCTTC
TRBV6-5	-	TRBJ2-7	TRBD1	CASSQGAGSYEQYF	TGTGCCAGCAGTCAGGGGGCGGGCTCCTACGAGCAGTACTTC
TRBV7-8	-	TRBJ2-1	TRBD2	CASSLSGGVRNEQFF	TGTGCCAGCAGCTTGAGCGGGGGGGTTCGGAATGAGCAGTTCTTC
TRBV19	-	TRBJ1-5	TRBD1	CASSTQGVSNQPQHF	TGTGCCAGTAGTACCCAGGGGGTCAGCAATCAGCCCCAGCATTTT
TRBV9	-	TRBJ1-1	-	CASSVGGRLTEAFF	TGTGCCAGCAGCGTAGGGGGGCGGCTCACTGAAGCTTTCTTT
TRBV11-3	-	TRBJ2-1	-	CASSLDRQGNEQFF	TGTGCCAGCAGCTTAGATAGGCAGGGGAATGAGCAGTTCTTC
TRBV27	-	TRBJ1-6	-	CASSYSGSALHF	TGTGCCAGCAGTTACTCAGGTTCGGCCCTCCACTTT
TRBV6-1	few	TRBJ1-5	TRBD1	CASSEGNTGVYSNQPQHF	TGTGCCAGCAGTGAAGGGAATACAGGGGTTTATAGCAATCAGCCCCAGCATTTT
TRBV28	once	TRBJ2-3	-	CASSFGSTDTQYF	TGTGCCAGCAGTTTTGGGAGCACAGATACGCAGTATTTT
TRBV4-2	once	TRBJ1-4	-	CASSPTGSLEKLFF	TGTGCCAGCAGCCCTACAGGGAGTTTGGAAAAACTGTTTTTT
TRBV2	-	TRBJ1-4	TRBD1	CASSVSEPRTGDGKLFF	TGTGCCAGCAGTGTATCTGAGCCTCGGACAGGGGATGGAAAACTGTTTTTT
TRBV10-3	-	TRBJ1-2	-	CAISDPLYGYTF	TGTGCCATCAGTGACCCATTATATGGCTACACCTTC
TRBV15	-	TRBJ2-2	TRBD2	CATSSVGTSRLGELFF	TGTGCCACCAGCAGTGTGGGGACTAGCAGATTGGGGGAGCTGTTTTTT
TRBV9	few	TRBJ1-2	-	CASSVGEEYGYTF	TGTGCCAGCAGCGTAGGCGAGGAGTATGGCTACACCTTC
TRBV10-3	-	TRBJ2-4	TRBD1	CATRTGENIQYF	TGTGCCACCAGGACAGGGGAAAACATTCAGTACTTC
TRBV28	-	TRBJ2-1	-	CASTDYNEQFF	TGTGCCAGCACAGACTACAATGAGCAGTTCTTC
TRBV9	-	TRBJ2-3	-	CASSVVSGRDTQYF	TGTGCCAGCAGCGTAGTTTCGGGCCGAGATACGCAGTATTTT
TRBV6-1	few	TRBJ1-5	TRBD1	CASSEDGRYRTGPRQPQHF	TGTGCCAGCAGTGAAGATGGGAGGTATAGGACAGGTCCTCGACAGCCCCAGCATTTT
TRBV30	-	TRBJ1-5	-	CAWSGGQGNQPQHF	TGTGCCTGGAGTGGGGGTCAGGGCAATCAGCCCCAGCATTTT
TRBV6-5	-	TRBJ1-2	-	CAAVDNNYGYTF	TGTGCCGCCGTAGATAATAACTATGGCTACACCTTC
TRBV1	-	TRBJ2-3	-	CTSSQDPCTDTQYF	TGCACCAGCAGCCAAGACCCATGCACAGATACGCAGTATTTT
TRBV28	-	TRBJ2-7	-	CASSNKKWGVYEQYF	TGTGCCAGCAGTAATAAGAAATGGGGGGTCTACGAGCAGTACTTC
TRBV5-1	-	TRBJ1-1	-	CASSLMGGTEAFF	TGCGCCAGCAGCTTGATGGGGGGGACTGAAGCTTTCTTT
TRBV5-1	-	TRBJ1-3	-	CASSLSARGNTIYF	TGCGCCAGCAGCTTGTCGGCTCGGGGAAACACCATATATTTT
TRBV7-2	-	TRBJ2-6	-	CASSLRAGANVLTF	TGTGCCAGCAGCTTACGGGCCGGGGCCAACGTCCTGACTTTC
TRBV10-3	-	TRBJ2-1	-	CAISGGPSSYNEQFF	TGTGCCATCAGTGGCGGGCCAAGCTCCTACAATGAGCAGTTCTTC
TRBV6-6	-	TRBJ1-2	-	CASSYSAGDYGYTF	TGTGCCAGCAGTTACTCAGCGGGGGACTATGGCTACACCTTC
TRBV5-4	-	TRBJ2-1	TRBD2	CASSFSGGAFNEQFF	TGTGCCAGCAGCTTTAGCGGGGGGGCTTTTAACGAGCAGTTCTTC
TRBV30	-	TRBJ2-7	TRBD1	CAWSVRTGGQYEQYF	TGTGCCTGGAGTGTACGGACAGGGGGCCAATACGAGCAGTACTTC
TRBV18	-	TRBJ2-6	-	CASSPGTSWGKMGLSGANVLTF	TGTGCCAGCTCGCCGGGGACTTCTTGGGGAAAGATGGGTCTCTCTGGGGCCAACGTCCTGACTTTC